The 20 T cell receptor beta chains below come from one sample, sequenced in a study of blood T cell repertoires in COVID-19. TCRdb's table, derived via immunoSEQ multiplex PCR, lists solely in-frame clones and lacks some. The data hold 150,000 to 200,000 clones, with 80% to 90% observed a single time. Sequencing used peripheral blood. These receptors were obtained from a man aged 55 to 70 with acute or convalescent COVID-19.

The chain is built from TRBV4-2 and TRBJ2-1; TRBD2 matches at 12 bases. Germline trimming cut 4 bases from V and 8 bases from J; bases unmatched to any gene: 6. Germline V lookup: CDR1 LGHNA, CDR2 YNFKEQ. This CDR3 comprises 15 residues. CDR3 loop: CASSLSSGRADEQFF. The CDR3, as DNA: TGTGCCAGCAGCCTTTCTAGCGGGAGGGCCGATGAGCAGTTCTTC.

The CDR3: CASSVGQGIDQPQHF. The CDR3 nucleotides read TGTGCCAGCAGCGTAGGCCAGGGGATCGATCAGCCCCAGCATTTT. The chain couples TRBV9 to TRBJ1-5; tentative D call: TRBD1 (6 bases). V dropped 0 bases and J dropped 5 bases, with 12 bases sitting between them. CDR3 length equals 15 residues. Germline-derived CDR1 and CDR2 are SGDLS and YYNGEE.

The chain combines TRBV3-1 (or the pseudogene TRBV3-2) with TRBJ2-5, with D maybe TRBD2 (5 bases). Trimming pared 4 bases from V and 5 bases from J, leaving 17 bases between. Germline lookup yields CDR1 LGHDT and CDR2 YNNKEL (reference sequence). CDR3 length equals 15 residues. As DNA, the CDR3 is TGTGCCAGCAGCCTAAGGGAGATTCGGAGGGAGACCCAGTACTTC. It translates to CASSLREIRRETQYF.

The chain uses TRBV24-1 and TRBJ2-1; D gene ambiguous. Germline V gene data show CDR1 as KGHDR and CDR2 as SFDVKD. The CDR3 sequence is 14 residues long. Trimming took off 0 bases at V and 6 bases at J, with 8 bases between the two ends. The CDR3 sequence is CATSDLGQFNEQFF. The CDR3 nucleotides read TGTGCCACCAGTGATTTGGGGCAGTTCAATGAGCAGTTCTTC.

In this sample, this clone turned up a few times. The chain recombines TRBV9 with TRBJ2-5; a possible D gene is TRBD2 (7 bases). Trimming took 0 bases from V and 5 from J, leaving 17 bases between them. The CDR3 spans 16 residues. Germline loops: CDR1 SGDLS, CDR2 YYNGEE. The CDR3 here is CASSVGGGGHGETQYF. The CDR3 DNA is TGTGCCAGCAGCGTAGGGGGAGGGGGACACGGTGAGACCCAGTACTTC.

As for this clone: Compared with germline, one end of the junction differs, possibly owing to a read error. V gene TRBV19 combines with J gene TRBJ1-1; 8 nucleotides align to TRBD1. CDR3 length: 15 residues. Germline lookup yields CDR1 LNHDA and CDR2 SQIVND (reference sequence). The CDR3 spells CASSITYRGNAEAFF. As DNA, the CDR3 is TGTGCCAGTAGTATAACCTACAGGGGGAACGCTGAAGCTTTCTTT.

The CDR3 loop reads CASSLSRVLAVTEAFF. DNA for the CDR3: TGCGCCAGCAGCTTGAGCAGGGTCTTGGCGGTCACTGAAGCTTTCTTT. The rearrangement links TRBV5-1 to TRBJ1-1; weak D call: TRBD1 (5 bases). The CDR3 extends over 16 amino acids. CDR1 is SGHRS, CDR2 YFSETQ, per germline. The V gene lost 1 base and the J gene lost 4 bases, with 17 bases spanning the gap. Based on the CDR3 plus reference TRBV5-1 and TRBJ1-1, the full variable domain is KAGVTQTPRYLIKTRGQQVTLSCSPISGHRSVSWYQQTPGQGLQFLFEYFSETQRNKGNFPGRFSGRQFSNSRSEMNVSTLELGDSALYLCASSLSRVLAVTEAFFGQGTRLTVV.

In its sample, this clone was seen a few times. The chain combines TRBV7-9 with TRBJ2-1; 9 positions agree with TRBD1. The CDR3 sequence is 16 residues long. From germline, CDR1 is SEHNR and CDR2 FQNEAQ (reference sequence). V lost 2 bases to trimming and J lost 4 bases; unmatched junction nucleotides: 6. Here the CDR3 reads CASSLSGTGTYNEQFF. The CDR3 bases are TGTGCCAGCAGCTTAAGTGGGACAGGGACTTACAATGAGCAGTTCTTC.

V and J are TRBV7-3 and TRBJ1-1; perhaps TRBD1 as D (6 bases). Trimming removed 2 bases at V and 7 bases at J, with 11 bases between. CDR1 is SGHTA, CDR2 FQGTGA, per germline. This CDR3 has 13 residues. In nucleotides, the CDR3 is TGTGCCAGCAGCTTACAACAGGGTCTTGAAGCTTTCTTT. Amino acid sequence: CASSLQQGLEAFF.

This chain's CDR3 is CASSPTGVSEAFF. CDR3 in DNA: TGTGCCAGCAGCCCGACAGGGGTTAGTGAAGCTTTCTTT. The chain is built from TRBV12-3 or TRBV12-4 and TRBJ1-1; 8 positions agree with TRBD1. The V and J ends lost 6 bases and 7 bases, in that order; junction bases with no gene match: 7. The CDR3 runs 13 residues.

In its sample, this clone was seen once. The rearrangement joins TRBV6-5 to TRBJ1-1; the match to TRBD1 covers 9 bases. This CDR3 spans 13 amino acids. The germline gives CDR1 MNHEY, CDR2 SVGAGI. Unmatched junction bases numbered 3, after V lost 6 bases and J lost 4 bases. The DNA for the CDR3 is TGTGCCAGCAGCGCGGGACAGGGCACTGAAGCTTTCTTT. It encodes CASSAGQGTEAFF.

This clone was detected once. The CDR3 loop is CASSLAVTPEHQETQYF. The CDR3 DNA reads as TGTGCCAGCAGCTTAGCTGTCACGCCAGAACACCAAGAGACCCAGTACTTC. The chain joins TRBV7-8 to TRBJ2-5; no clear D gene. The germline CDR1 and CDR2 sequences are SGHVS and FQNEAQ. With 0 bases removed from V and 0 bases from J, the gap between germline ends came to 14 bases. The CDR3 has 17 amino acids. Full variable domain (rest looked up from reference TRBV7-8 and TRBJ2-5): GAGVSQSPRYKVAKRGQDVALRCDPISGHVSLFWYQQALGQGPEFLTYFQNEAQLDKSGLPSDRFFAERPEGSVSTLKIQRTQQEDSAVYLCASSLAVTPEHQETQYFGPGTRLLVL.

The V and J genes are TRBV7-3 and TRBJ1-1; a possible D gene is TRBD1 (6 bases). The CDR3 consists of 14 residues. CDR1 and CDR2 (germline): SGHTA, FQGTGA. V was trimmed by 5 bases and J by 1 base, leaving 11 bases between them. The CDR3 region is CASSLSTGNTEAFF. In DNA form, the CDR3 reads TGTGCCAGCAGCCTTTCGACAGGGAACACTGAAGCTTTCTTT.

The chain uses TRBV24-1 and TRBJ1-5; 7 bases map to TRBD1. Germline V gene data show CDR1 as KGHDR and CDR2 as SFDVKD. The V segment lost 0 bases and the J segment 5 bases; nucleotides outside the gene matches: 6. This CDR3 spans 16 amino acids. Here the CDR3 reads CATSDLGTDPYQPQHF. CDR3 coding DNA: TGTGCCACCAGTGATTTGGGGACAGACCCTTATCAGCCCCAGCATTTT.

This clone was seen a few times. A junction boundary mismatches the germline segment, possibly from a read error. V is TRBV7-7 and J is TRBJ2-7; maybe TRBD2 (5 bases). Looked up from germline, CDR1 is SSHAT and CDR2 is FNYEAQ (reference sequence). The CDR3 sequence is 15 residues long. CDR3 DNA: TGTGCTAGCAGCGAGCTAATGGGAGTCGCGGGCGAGCAGTACTTC. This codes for CASSELMGVAGEQYF.

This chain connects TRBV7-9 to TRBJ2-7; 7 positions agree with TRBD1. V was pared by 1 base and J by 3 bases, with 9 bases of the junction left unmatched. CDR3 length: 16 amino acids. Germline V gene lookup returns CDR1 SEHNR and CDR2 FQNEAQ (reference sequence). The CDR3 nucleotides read TGTGCCAGCAGCTTAGGCCAGGGGGTAAGGGACTACGAGCAGTACTTC. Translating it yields CASSLGQGVRDYEQYF.

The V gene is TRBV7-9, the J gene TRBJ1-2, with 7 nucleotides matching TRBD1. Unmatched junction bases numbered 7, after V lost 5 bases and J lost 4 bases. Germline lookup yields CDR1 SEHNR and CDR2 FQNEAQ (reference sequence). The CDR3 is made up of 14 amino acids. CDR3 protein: CASSAGDSSYGYTF. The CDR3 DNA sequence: TGTGCCAGCAGCGCCGGGGACAGCTCCTATGGCTACACCTTC.

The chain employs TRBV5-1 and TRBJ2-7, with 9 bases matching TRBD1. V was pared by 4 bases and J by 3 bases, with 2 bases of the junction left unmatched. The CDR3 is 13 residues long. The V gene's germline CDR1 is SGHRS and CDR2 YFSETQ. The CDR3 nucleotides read TGCGCCAGCAGCCGGACAGGGGTCTACGAGCAGTACTTC. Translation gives CASSRTGVYEQYF.

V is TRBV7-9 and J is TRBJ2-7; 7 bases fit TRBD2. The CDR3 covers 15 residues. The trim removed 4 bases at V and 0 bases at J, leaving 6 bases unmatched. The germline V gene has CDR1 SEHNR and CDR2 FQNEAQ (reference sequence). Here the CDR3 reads CASSSLASNSYEQYF. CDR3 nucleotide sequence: TGTGCCAGCAGCTCACTAGCGTCAAACTCCTACGAGCAGTACTTC.

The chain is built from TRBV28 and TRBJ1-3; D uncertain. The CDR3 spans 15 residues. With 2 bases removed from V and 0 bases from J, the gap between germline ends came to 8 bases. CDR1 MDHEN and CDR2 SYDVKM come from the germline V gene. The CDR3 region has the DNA TGTGCCAGCAGTTTAAATCAGTTCTCTGGAAACACCATATATTTT. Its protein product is CASSLNQFSGNTIYF.